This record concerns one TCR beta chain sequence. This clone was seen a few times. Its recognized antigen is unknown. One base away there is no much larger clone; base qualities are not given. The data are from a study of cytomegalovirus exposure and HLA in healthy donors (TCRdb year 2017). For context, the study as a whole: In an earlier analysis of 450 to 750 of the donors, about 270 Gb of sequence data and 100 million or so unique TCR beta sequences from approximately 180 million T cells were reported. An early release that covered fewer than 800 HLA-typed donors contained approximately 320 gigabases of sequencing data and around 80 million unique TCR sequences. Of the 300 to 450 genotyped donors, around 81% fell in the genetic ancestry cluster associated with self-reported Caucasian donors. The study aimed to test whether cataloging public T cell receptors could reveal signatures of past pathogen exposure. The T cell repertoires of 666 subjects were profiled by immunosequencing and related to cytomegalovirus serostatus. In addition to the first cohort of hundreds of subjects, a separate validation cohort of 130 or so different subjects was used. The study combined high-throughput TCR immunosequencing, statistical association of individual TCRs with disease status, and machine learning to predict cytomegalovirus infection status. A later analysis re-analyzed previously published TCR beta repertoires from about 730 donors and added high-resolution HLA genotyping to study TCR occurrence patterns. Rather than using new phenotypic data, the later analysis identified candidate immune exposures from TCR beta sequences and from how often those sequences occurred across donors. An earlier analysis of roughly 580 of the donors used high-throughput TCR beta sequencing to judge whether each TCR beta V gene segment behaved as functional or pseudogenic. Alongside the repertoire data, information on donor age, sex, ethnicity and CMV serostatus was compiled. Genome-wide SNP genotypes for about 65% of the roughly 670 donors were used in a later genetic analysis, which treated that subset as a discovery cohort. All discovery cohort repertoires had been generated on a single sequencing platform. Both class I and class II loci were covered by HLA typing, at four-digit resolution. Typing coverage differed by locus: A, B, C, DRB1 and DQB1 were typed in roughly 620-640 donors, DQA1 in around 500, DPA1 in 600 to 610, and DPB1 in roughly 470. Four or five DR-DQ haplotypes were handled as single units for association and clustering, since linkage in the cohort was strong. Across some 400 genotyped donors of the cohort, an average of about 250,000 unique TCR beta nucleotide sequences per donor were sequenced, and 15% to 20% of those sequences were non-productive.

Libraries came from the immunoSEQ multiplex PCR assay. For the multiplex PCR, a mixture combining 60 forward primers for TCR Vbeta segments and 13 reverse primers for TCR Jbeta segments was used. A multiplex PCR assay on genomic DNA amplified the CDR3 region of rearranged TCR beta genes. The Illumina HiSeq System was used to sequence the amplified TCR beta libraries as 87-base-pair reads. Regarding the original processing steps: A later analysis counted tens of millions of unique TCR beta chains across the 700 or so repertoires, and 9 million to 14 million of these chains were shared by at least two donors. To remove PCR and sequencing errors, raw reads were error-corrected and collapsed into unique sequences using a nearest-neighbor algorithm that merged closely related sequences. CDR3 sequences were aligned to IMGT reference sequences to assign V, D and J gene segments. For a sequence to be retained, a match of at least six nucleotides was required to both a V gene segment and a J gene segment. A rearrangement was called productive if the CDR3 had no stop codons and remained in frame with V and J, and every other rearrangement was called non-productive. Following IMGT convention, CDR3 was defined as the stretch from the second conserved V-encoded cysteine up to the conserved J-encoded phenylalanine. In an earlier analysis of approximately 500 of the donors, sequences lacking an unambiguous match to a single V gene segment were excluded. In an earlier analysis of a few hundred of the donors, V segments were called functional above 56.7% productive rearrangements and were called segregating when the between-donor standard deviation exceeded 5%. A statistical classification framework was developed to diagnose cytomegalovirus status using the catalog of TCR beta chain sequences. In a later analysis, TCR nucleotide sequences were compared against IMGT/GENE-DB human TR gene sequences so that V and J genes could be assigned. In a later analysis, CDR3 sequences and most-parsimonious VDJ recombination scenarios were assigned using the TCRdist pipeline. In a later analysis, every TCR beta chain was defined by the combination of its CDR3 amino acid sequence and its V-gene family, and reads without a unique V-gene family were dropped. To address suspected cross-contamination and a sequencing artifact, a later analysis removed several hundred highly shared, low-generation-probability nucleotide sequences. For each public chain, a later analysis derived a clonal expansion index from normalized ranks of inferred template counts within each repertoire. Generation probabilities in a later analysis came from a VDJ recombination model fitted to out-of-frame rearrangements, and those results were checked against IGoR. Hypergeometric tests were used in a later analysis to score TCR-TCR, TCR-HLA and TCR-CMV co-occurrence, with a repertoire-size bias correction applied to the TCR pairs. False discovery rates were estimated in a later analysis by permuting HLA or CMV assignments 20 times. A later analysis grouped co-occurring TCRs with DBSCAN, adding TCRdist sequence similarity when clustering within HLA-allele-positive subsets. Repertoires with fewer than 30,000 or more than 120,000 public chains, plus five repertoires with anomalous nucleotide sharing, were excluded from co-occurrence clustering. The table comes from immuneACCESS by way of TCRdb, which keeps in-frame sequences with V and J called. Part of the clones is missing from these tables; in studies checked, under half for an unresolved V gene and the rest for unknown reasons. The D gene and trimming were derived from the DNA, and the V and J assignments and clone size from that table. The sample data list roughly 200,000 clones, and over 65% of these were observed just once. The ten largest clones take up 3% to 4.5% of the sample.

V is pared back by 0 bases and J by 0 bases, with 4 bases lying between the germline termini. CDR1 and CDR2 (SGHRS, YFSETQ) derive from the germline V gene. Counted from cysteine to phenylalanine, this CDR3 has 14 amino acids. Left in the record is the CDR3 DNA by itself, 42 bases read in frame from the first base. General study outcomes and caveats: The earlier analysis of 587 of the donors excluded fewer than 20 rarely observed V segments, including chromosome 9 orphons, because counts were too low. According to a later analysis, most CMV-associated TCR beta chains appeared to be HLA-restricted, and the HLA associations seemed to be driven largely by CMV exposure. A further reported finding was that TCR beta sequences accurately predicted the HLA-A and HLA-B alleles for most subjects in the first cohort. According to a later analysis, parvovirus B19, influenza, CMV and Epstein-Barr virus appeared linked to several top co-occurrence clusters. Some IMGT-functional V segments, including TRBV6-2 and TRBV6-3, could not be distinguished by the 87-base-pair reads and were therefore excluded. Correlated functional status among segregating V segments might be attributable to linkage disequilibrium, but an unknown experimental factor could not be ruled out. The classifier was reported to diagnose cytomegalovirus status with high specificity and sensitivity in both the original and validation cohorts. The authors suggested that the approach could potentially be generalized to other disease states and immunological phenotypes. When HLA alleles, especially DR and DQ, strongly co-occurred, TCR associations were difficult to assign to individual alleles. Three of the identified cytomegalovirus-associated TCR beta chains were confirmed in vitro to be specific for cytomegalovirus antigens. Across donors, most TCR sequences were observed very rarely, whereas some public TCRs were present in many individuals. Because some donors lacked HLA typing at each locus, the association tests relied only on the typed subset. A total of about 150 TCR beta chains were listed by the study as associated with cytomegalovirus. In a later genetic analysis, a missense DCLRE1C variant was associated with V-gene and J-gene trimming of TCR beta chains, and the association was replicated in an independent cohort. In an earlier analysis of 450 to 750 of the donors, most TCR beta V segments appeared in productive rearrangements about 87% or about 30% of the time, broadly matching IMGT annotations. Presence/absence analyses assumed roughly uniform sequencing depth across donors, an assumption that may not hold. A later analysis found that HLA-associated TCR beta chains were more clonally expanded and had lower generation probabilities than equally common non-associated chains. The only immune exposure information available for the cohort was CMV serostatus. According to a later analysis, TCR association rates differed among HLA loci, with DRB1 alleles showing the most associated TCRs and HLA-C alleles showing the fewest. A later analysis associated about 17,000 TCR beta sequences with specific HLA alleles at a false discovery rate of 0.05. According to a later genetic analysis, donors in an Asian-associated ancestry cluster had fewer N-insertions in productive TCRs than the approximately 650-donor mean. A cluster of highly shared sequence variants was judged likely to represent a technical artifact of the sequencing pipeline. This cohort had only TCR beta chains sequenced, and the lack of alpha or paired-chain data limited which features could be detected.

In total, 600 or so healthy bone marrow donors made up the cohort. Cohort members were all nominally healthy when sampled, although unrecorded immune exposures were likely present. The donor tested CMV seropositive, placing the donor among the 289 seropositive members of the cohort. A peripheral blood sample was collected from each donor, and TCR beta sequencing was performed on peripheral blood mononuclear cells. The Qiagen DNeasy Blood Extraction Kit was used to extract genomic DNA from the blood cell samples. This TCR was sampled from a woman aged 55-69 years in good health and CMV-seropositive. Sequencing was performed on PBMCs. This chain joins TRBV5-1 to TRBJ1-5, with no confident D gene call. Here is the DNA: TGCGCCAGCAGCTTGGGCAGTAGCAATCAGCCCCAGCATTTT. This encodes CASSLGSSNQPQHF.